The rows below give T cell receptor beta chains drawn from one sample of a study of cytomegalovirus exposure and HLA in healthy donors. Assay: immunoSEQ multiplex PCR; the TCRdb copy retains only in-frame clones and omits some. The sample consists of approximately 140,000 clones, 60% to 85% of them appearing once. The source material was PBMCs. Every receptor here comes from a male donor in good health and CMV-seronegative. Each CDR3 is given with its conserved first and last residue. D genes are given only for firm matches. Part of the rows lack a size; the others show once, few, many or a class for expanded clones.

TRBJ1-1 TRBV11-3 . TRBD1 TGTGCCAGCAGCCCAGGGACAGTGAACACTGAAGCTTTCTTT CASSPGTVNTEAFF
TRBJ2-1 TRBV29-1 . TRBD2 TGCAGCGTTGCCCTGAGGCTAGCGGACGATGAGCAGTTCTTC CSVALRLADDEQFF
TRBJ1-1 TRBV6-5 . . TGTGCCAGCACTTTGTCCTCAGGGCCGACTTTCTTT CASTLSSGPTFF
TRBJ2-7 TRBV5-1 once . TGCGCCAGCAGCACAGGGACGGCGGTCTACGAGCAGTACTTC CASSTGTAVYEQYF
TRBJ1-1 TRBV9 . . TGTGCCAGCAGCGTTTCCCCAGAGACAGAGAACACTGAAGCTTTCTTT CASSVSPETENTEAFF
TRBJ2-7 TRBV27 . TRBD1 TGTGCCAGCAGTTCCAGACAGGGGGCGGAACGGCAGTACTTC CASSSRQGAERQYF
TRBJ1-2 TRBV5-4 few TRBD1 TGTGCCAGCAGCTTTATTACAGGGGGCGATGGCTACACCTTC CASSFITGGDGYTF
TRBJ1-1 TRBV7-6 . . TGTGCCAGCAGCCCCTGGGGGGGGAGGGGGATGAACACTGAAGCTTTCTTT CASSPWGGRGMNTEAFF
TRBJ2-5 TRBV29-1 . . TGCAGCGCCGGCGGGGGCGAGGGTTTTGAGACCCAGTACTTC CSAGGGEGFETQYF
TRBJ2-2 TRBV2 once . TGTGCCAGCTGTCGAGACTACACCGGGGAGCTGTTTTTT CASCRDYTGELFF
TRBJ1-3 TRBV21-1 . . TGTGCCAGCAGCAAGGGTGGACAGCCAGGAAACACCATATATTTT CASSKGGQPGNTIYF
TRBJ1-2 TRBV5-1 . . TGCGCCAGCAGCTTGACCGGGAAGGGCTATGGCTACACCTTC CASSLTGKGYGYTF
TRBJ1-4 TRBV19 . TRBD1 TGTGCCACGAGGCGACCGATGGGAAGAGACAGGGCGGCCGAAAAACTGTTTTTT CATRRPMGRDRAAEKLFF
TRBJ2-7 TRBV5-1 . TRBD2 TGCGCCAGCAGCTTGGTTAGCGGGGGCTTCGAGCAGTACTTC CASSLVSGGFEQYF
TRBJ1-6 TRBV9 few . TGTGCCAGCAGCCCGAGACAGTACAATTCACCCCTCCACTTT CASSPRQYNSPLHF
TRBJ2-1 TRBV6-5 . TRBD2 TGTGCCAGCAGTTACTTGACTAGCGGGAGGGTCTATGAGCAGTTCTTC CASSYLTSGRVYEQFF
TRBJ2-1 TRBV7-7 few TRBD2 TGTGCTACCTCGAAGTTGGCGGGAGCAGGGGAGCAGTTCTTC CATSKLAGAGEQFF
TRBJ1-3 TRBV5-5 . . TGTGCCAGCGGATTACAGAGCTCTGGAAACACCATATATTTT CASGLQSSGNTIYF
TRBJ1-1 TRBV29-1 . . TGCAGCGTTGAAGATAGCTGGGGGCGAGGGACTGAAGCTTTCTTT CSVEDSWGRGTEAFF
TRBJ2-1 TRBV29-1 . TRBD2 TGCAGCGTTCGAGGGACTAGCGCCTACAATGAGCAGTTCTTC CSVRGTSAYNEQFF
TRBJ2-7 TRBV7-2 . TRBD2 TGTGCCAGCAGCACTTGGACTAGCGGGAACGAGCAGTACTTC CASSTWTSGNEQYF
TRBJ1-4 TRBV6-1 . . TGTGCCAGCAGTGAAGCTTTCCAGGGGTCACTGGAACTGTTTTTT CASSEAFQGSLELFF
TRBJ2-7 TRBV5-1 few . TGCGCCAGCAGCCCAGGACAGGGGACGGCTAGCGGGAGTATAGAGCAGTACTTC CASSPGQGTASGSIEQYF
TRBJ2-5 TRBV5-1 . TRBD1 TGCGCCAGCAGCTTGGCCGGGACAGGGGACCGAAATTTACAAGAGACCCAGTACTTC CASSLAGTGDRNLQETQYF
TRBJ1-5 TRBV7-2 . . TGTGCCAGCAGCTTAGGGTACAGGCGTGCTGGGAGCAATCAGCCCCAGCATTTT CASSLGYRRAGSNQPQHF
TRBJ1-1 TRBV19 . . TGTGCCAGTATGTCCGGGGTAACTGAAGCTTTCTTT CASMSGVTEAFF
TRBJ2-7 TRBV5-1 few TRBD1 TGCGCCAGCAGCGGTTGGGACAGGGCTGGGACCTACGAGCAGTACTTC CASSGWDRAGTYEQYF
TRBJ1-4 TRBV6-6 . TRBD1 TGTGCCAGCAACGAACCGGGACAGGGGGCCCAAAAACTGTTTTTT CASNEPGQGAQKLFF
TRBJ1-5 TRBV7-5 . . TGTGCCAGAAGTGCCGGGACAGGGCGCGGGAGCAATCAGCCCCAGCATTTT CARSAGTGRGSNQPQHF
TRBJ2-1 TRBV7-9 . TRBD1 TGTGCCAGCAGCCGCGGGACAGGGGGCCGTTTCAATGAGCAGTTCTTC CASSRGTGGRFNEQFF
TRBJ2-6 TRBV5-4 . TRBD1 TGTGCCAGCAGCGGGGGGACAGGGAAAAGCTCTGGGGCCAACGTCCTGACTTTC CASSGGTGKSSGANVLTF
TRBJ2-3 TRBV9 . TRBD2 TGTGCCAGCAGCCCCCGGACTAGCGGGAGCTCAGATACGCAGTATTTT CASSPRTSGSSDTQYF
TRBJ2-5 TRBV5-1 . TRBD2 TGCGCCAGCAGCTTGGGCGGGGGGACACGGGAGACCCAGTACTTC CASSLGGGTRETQYF
TRBJ2-7 TRBV27 . TRBD2 TGTGCCAGCACTCGCAGTGGGGCGGGAGGGCCAGTAAGACGCGAGCAGTACTTC CASTRSGAGGPVRREQYF
TRBJ2-5 TRBV4-1 . TRBD2 TGCGCCAGCAGCCTCTGGGGAGCGGGAGGGCAAGAGACCCAGTACTTC CASSLWGAGGQETQYF
TRBJ2-1 TRBV9 . TRBD1 TGTGCCAGCAGCGTAAAGGGACAGCTTTACAATGAGCAGTTCTTC CASSVKGQLYNEQFF
TRBJ2-1 TRBV30 . TRBD2 TGTGCCTGGAGTGAGGGACTAGCGGGACGGATCGAGCAGTTCTTC CAWSEGLAGRIEQFF
TRBJ1-5 TRBV25-1 . . TGTGCCAGCAGGGTGGGAGACCAGCCCCAGCATTTT CASRVGDQPQHF
TRBJ2-3 TRBV19 . . TGTGCCAGTGCTAATCAGGGCCTTAAAGATACGCAGTATTTT CASANQGLKDTQYF
TRBJ1-6 TRBV5-6 . . TGTGCCAGCAGCTTGAACCCGGGACACTCAGTGGGAGCCCTCCACTTT CASSLNPGHSVGALHF
TRBJ2-7 TRBV7-6 . TRBD2 TGTGCCAGCAGCGCCCGACTAGCGGGGCCCTCCTACGAGCAGTACTTC CASSARLAGPSYEQYF
TRBJ2-2 TRBV27 . TRBD2 TGTGCCAGCAGTTTCGGGGGGGGGACCGGGGAGCTGTTTTTT CASSFGGGTGELFF
TRBJ2-6 TRBV13 . . TGTCCCAGCAGCTCTGGGGGGACTGGGGCCAACGTCCTGACTTTC CPSSSGGTGANVLTF
TRBJ1-3 TRBV6-5 . . TGTGCCAGCACGACAGGCCTTGGAAACACCATATATTTT CASTTGLGNTIYF
TRBJ2-2 TRBV14 . TRBD2 TGTGCCAGCAGCCCATCCCCTTTTGGGACTAGCGGGGGGTCGAACACCGGGGAGCTGTTTTTT CASSPSPFGTSGGSNTGELFF
TRBJ1-2 TRBV4-1 . TRBD1 TGCGCCAGCAGCCCCCGACAGGGCGAAGTAACGGTCTATGGCTACACCTTC CASSPRQGEVTVYGYTF
TRBJ2-7 TRBV4-1 . . TGCGCCAGCAGCTACCGGGACAACTACGAGCAGTACTTC CASSYRDNYEQYF
TRBJ2-3 TRBV7-8 . TRBD2 TGTGCCAGCAGCGCGTCACTAGCGGGGCCCACAGATACGCAGTATTTT CASSASLAGPTDTQYF
TRBJ2-3 TRBV4-3 . . TGCGCCAGCAGCCCCGGACAGTATAGCACAGATACGCAGTATTTT CASSPGQYSTDTQYF
TRBJ2-7 TRBV27 once . TGTGCCAGCAGATCCGGGGATCGCTACGAGCAGTACTTC CASRSGDRYEQYF
TRBJ2-5 TRBV27 . . TGTGCCAGCACCCTAGGGGGGGGCGGCGGGACCCAGTACTTC CASTLGGGGGTQYF
TRBJ2-4 TRBV4-3 . TRBD2 TGCGCCAGCAGCCAAGAAGCGGGGGGGCTTGCCAAAAACATTCAGTACTTC CASSQEAGGLAKNIQYF
TRBJ2-5 TRBV18 . TRBD2 TGTGCCAGCTCACCACGCGGGGGGACCCAAGAGACCCAGTACTTC CASSPRGGTQETQYF
TRBJ2-5 TRBV6-5 few TRBD2 TGTGCCAGCACCATGGGAGGACTAGCGGAAGAGACCCAGTACTTC CASTMGGLAEETQYF